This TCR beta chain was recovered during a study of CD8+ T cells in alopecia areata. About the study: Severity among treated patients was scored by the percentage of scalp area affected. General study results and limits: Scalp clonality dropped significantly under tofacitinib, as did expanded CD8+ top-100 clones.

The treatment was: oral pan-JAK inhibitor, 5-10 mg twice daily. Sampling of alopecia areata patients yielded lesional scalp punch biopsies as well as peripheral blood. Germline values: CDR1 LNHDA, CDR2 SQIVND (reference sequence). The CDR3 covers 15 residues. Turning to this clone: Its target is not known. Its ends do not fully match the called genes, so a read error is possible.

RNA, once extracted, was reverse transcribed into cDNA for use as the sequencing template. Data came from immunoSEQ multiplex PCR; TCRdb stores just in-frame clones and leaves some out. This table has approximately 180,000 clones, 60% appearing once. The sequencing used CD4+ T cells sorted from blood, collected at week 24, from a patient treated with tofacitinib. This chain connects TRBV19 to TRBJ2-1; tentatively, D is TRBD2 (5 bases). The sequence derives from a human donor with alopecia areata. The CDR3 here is CASSTGLTSHNEQFF. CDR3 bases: TGTGCCAGTAGTACAGGACTGACCTCCCACAATGAGCAGTTCTTC.